The clone carrying this TCR beta chain was detected many times. Its specificity is unknown. Trimming pared 7 bases from V and 0 bases from J, leaving 11 bases between. The CDR3 sequence is 14 residues long. Germline assignment: CDR1 SGHRS and CDR2 YFSETQ. This record belongs to a study of T cells in Graves' hyperthyroidism and ophthalmopathy. About the study: Peripheral blood draws took place at initial diagnosis, ahead of any treatment.

Recently diagnosed hyperthyroidism of less than 2 months' duration affected patients aged 18 to 65. Exclusion followed for patients with uncontrolled infection, other autoimmune disease, pregnancy or lactation. RNA transcripts yielded amplified TCR beta CDR3 regions. First-round RT-PCR targeting the TCR CDR3 was performed with the HTBI primer set. TCRdb re-called the multiplex PCR reads with MiXCR, one entry per CDR3 protein. The sample holds under 750,000 distinct CDR3 sequences; roughly 20% are singletons and the top ten take approximately 15%. Findings and caveats of the study: Ophthalmopathy was distinguished from stable hyperthyroidism by 13 V-J signatures.

V gene TRBV5-1 combines with J gene TRBJ2-1; D may be TRBD2 (5 bases). The sequence was obtained from a woman between 45 and 65 years old with Graves' hyperthyroidism that later progressed to Graves' ophthalmopathy. The material sequenced was blood. The CDR3 is CASRGESSYNEQFF. In nucleotides, the CDR3 is TGCGCCAGCCGGGGTGAGAGCTCCTACAATGAGCAGTTCTTC. The variable domain in full, with the rest retrieved from reference TRBV5-1 and TRBJ2-1, is KAGVTQTPRYLIKTRGQQVTLSCSPISGHRSVSWYQQTPGQGLQFLFEYFSETQRNKGNFPGRFSGRQFSNSRSEMNVSTLELGDSALYLCASRGESSYNEQFFGPGTRLTVL.